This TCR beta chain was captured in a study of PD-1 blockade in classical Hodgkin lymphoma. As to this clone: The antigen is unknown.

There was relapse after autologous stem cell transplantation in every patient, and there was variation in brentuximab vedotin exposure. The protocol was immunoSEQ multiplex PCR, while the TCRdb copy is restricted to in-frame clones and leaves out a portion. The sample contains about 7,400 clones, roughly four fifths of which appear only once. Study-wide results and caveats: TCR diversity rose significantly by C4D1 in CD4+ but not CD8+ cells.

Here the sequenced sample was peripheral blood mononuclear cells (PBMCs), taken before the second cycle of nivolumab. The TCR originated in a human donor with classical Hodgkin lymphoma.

The CDR3 region has the DNA TGTGCCAGCTCACCGCGAGGGGACAGGGGGCATCAGCCCCAGCATTTT. The encoded protein is CASSPRGDRGHQPQHF. The chain employs TRBV18 and TRBJ1-5; TRBD1 matches 12 bases. CDR3 length: 16 amino acids. Germline assignment: CDR1 KGHSH and CDR2 LQKENI. With 3 bases clipped from V and 5 bases from J, the junction kept 5 bases outside the gene matches.